The 13 T cell receptor beta chains below come from one sample, sequenced in a study of Ad26.COV2.S vaccination and SARS-CoV-2 variants. Noted treatment: about 20 received Ad26.COV2.S at low or high dose, single or two shots; about 5 received placebo; per-sample allocation not given. Specimens were obtained on day 63 following the first vaccine or placebo injection. Generated by immunoSEQ multiplex PCR, the TCRdb table keeps only in-frame clones and is missing some. The sample comprises around 450,000 clones, about 88% of which are singletons, and roughly 2.5% rests with the top ten. The sequencing used peripheral blood, collected in a trial of Ad26.COV2.S vaccine versus placebo. These receptors were taken from a person aged 18-65 years who received the Ad26.COV2.S COVID-19 vaccine or a placebo.

The chain's CDR3 is CASSQLLTGAYNEQFF. For the CDR3, the DNA is TGTGCCAGCAGCCAACTATTAACGGGGGCGTACAATGAGCAGTTCTTC. This chain links TRBV3-1 (or the pseudogene TRBV3-2) with TRBJ2-1; D might be TRBD1 or TRBD2, each matching 6 bases. V lost 2 bases and J lost 4, with 15 bases in between. This CDR3 is built from 16 residues. Germline CDR1 reads LGHDT; CDR2 reads YNNKEL (reference sequence).

This clone has only one observation. The genes are TRBV7-2 and TRBJ2-7, with D perhaps assigned TRBD1 or TRBD2 (6 bases each). This CDR3 spans 16 amino acids. Between the trimmed V and J ends, which lost 5 bases and 0 bases, there was a span of 17 bases. From germline, CDR1 is SGHTA and CDR2 FQGNSA. Here the CDR3 DNA reads TGTGCCAGCAGCGCTCAGGTAGGGGGGATCTCCTACGAGCAGTACTTC. This codes for CASSAQVGGISYEQYF.

DNA for the CDR3: TGTGCCAGCAGTTACGATTCCGGGGAGCTGTTTTTT. This translates into CASSYDSGELFF. This chain joins TRBV6-5 and TRBJ2-2; D unclear. This CDR3 comprises 12 residues. V was cut by 2 bases and J by 6 bases, with 4 bases left in between. Germline lookup yields CDR1 MNHEY and CDR2 SVGAGI.

V gene TRBV7-9 combines with J gene TRBJ2-7; possible D gene TRBD2, 5 bases. V was cut by 7 bases and J by 0 bases, with 13 bases left in between. The CDR3 contains 14 residues. CDR1 and CDR2 (germline): SEHNR, FQNEAQ (reference sequence). Written as DNA, the CDR3 is TGTGCCAGCAACCGAGGACTTATCTCCTACGAGCAGTACTTC. Translating gives CASNRGLISYEQYF. The full variable domain, completed using reference TRBV7-9 and TRBJ2-7, is DTGVSQNPRHKITKRGQNVTFRCDPISEHNRLYWYRQTLGQGPEFLTYFQNEAQLEKSRLLSDRFSAERPKGSFSTLEIQRTEQGDSAMYLCASNRGLISYEQYFGPGTRLTVT.

CDR3: CASSLWEKETQYF. In DNA, the CDR3 is TGTGCCAGCAGTTTATGGGAAAAGGAGACCCAGTACTTC. The rearrangement links TRBV27 to TRBJ2-5; D remains unclear. CDR3 length: 13 amino acids. The V gene's germline CDR1 is MNHEY and CDR2 SMNVEV (reference sequence). Deletions cut 1 base from V and 5 bases from J, with 8 bases between.

As regards this clone: The same CDR3 also results from other DNA sequences found in this sample. V is TRBV27 and J is TRBJ2-5; no clear D gene. The germline V gene has CDR1 MNHEY and CDR2 SMNVEV (reference sequence). This CDR3 comprises 13 residues. V lost 2 bases, J lost 5 bases, and 9 bases lay in between. This CDR3 reads CASSLGRGETQYF. The CDR3 DNA follows: TGTGCCAGCAGTTTAGGGCGTGGGGAGACCCAGTACTTC.

As for this clone: Its ends do not fully match the called genes, so a read error is possible. The chain couples TRBV6-2 or TRBV6-3 to TRBJ2-1; 9 bases fit TRBD2. Germline V CDR1 and CDR2: MNHEY, SVGEGT. This CDR3 region has 17 residues. The CDR3 protein is CASSHSRRTSALNEQFF. CDR3 DNA: TGTGCCAGCAGTCACTCCCGTCGGACTAGCGCCTTGAATGAGCAGTTCTTC.

The chain has TRBV6-5 and TRBJ2-7; TRBD1 agrees at 11 bases. Trimming took 8 bases from V and 5 from J; bases not matched to a gene: 8. CDR1 and CDR2 (germline): MNHEY, SVGAGI. This CDR3 comprises 14 residues. CDR3 protein: CASLGTGGPHEQYF. CDR3 coding DNA: TGTGCCAGCTTAGGGACAGGGGGTCCCCACGAGCAGTACTTC.

The table lists this clone with a few counts. The gene calls are TRBV7-3 and TRBJ2-2; D call uncertain. The CDR3 is 17 amino acids. Germline values: CDR1 SGHTA, CDR2 FQGTGA. Trimming shortened V by 5 bases and J by 0 bases, and 16 bases separated the two germline ends. The CDR3 sequence is CASSPRQANTNTGELFF. The DNA for the CDR3 is TGTGCCAGCAGCCCCCGGCAGGCTAATACGAACACCGGGGAGCTGTTTTTT.

The rearrangement uses TRBV9 and TRBJ2-1; the match to TRBD1 covers 9 bases. Looked up from germline, CDR1 is SGDLS and CDR2 is YYNGEE. The CDR3 totals 15 residues. Trimming removed 4 bases from V and 4 bases from J; junction bases left unmatched: 6. The DNA of the CDR3 is TGTGCCAGCAGCAGAACAGGGGGCAGGTACAATGAGCAGTTCTTC. Residues: CASSRTGGRYNEQFF. Using reference TRBV9 and TRBJ2-1 for the parts outside the CDR3, the full variable domain is DSGVTQTPKHLITATGQRVTLRCSPRSGDLSVYWYQQSLDQGLQFLIQYYNGEERAKGNILERFSAQQFPDLHSELNLSSLELGDSALYFCASSRTGGRYNEQFFGPGTRLTVL.

The chain has TRBV6-5 and TRBJ2-7; D is unclear. This CDR3 has 14 residues. Germline CDR1 reads MNHEY; CDR2 reads SVGAGI. The V end lost 2 bases, the J end lost 3 bases, and 11 bases lay between the germline ends. The CDR3 here is CASSYAGSNYEQYF. The CDR3 DNA follows: TGTGCCAGCAGTTACGCCGGGTCCAACTACGAGCAGTACTTC.

The chain links TRBV5-1 to TRBJ1-3, with TRBD1 as a possible D gene (5 bases). CDR1 SGHRS and CDR2 YFSETQ come from the germline V gene. This CDR3 is 12 amino acids long. V was pared by 10 bases and J by 8 bases, with 16 bases between. In DNA form, the CDR3 reads TGCGCCGGCCCCAACCAGGGTGACACCATATATTTT. Protein sequence: CAGPNQGDTIYF.

This chain connects TRBV5-1 to TRBJ1-6; D unclear. Trimming took 4 bases from V and 2 from J, leaving 19 bases between them. Germline loops: CDR1 SGHRS, CDR2 YFSETQ. This CDR3 is built from 18 residues. CDR3 in amino acids: CASSPLSTGIAYNSPLHF. CDR3 in DNA: TGCGCCAGCAGCCCCTTAAGTACCGGTATCGCCTATAATTCACCCCTCCACTTT. Complete variable domain (other parts from reference TRBV5-1 and TRBJ1-6): KAGVTQTPRYLIKTRGQQVTLSCSPISGHRSVSWYQQTPGQGLQFLFEYFSETQRNKGNFPGRFSGRQFSNSRSEMNVSTLELGDSALYLCASSPLSTGIAYNSPLHFGNGTRLTVT.